The clone carrying this TCR beta chain has only a few counts. Its antigen is as yet unknown. This entry comes from a study of response to subunit inactivated influenza vaccine. Findings and limits, study-wide: The authors suggested that every seasonal influenza vaccination recruits few new T cells.

TCRdb used MiXCR to reprocess the RT-PCR reads, holding one entry per CDR3 protein. Here the sample spans roughly 700,000 distinct CDR3 sequences, over 11% being singletons. V was trimmed by 2 bases and J by 6 bases, leaving 19 bases between them. Germline V CDR1 and CDR2: SGHTA, FQGNSA. CDR3 length: 17 amino acids. The rearrangement links TRBV7-2 to TRBJ2-2; the D call may be TRBD1 or TRBD2 (5 bases each). The sequence was collected from a man aged 50 or older who received an inactivated influenza vaccine. This material consisted of PBMCs from blood, taken approximately 15 days before vaccination. The CDR3 loop is CASSLLFGQGRPGELFF. The CDR3 DNA sequence: TGTGCCAGCAGCTTACTGTTCGGTCAGGGACGCCCCGGGGAGCTGTTTTTT.